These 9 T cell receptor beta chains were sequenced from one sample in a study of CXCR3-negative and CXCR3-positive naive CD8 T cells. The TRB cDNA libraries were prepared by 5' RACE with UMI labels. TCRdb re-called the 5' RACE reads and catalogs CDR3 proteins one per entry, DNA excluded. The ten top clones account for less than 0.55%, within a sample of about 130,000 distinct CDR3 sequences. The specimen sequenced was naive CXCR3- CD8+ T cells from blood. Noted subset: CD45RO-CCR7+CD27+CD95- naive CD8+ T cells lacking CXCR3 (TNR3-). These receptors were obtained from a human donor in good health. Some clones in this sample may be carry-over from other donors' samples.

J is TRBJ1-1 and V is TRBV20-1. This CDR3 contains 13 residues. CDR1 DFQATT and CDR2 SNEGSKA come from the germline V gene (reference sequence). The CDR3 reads CSAGRTDYTEAFF.

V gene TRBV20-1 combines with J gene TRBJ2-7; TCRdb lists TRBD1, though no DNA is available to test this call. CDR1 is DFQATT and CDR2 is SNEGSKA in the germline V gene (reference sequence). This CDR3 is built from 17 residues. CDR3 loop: CSARVRARAGVSYEQYF.

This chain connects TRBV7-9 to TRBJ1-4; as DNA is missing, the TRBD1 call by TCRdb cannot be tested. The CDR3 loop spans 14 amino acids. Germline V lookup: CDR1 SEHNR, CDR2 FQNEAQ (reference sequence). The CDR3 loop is CASSSEQGNEKLFF.

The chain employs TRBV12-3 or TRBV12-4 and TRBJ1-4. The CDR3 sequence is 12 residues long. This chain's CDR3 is CASSLAGEKLFF.

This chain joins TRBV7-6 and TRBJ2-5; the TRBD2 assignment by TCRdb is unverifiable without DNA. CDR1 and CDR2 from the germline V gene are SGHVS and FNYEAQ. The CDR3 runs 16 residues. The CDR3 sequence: CASSLVSGWIQETQYF.

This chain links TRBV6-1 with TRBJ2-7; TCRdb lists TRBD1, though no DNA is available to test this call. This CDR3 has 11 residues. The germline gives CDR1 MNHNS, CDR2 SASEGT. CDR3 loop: CASMGGYEQYF.

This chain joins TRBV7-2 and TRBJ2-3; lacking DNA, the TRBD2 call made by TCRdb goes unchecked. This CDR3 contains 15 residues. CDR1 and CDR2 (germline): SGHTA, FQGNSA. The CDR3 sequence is CASRLLAGDTDTQYF.

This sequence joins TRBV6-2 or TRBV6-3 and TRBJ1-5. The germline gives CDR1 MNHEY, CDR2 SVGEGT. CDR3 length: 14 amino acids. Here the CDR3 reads CASAPDWGNQPQHF.

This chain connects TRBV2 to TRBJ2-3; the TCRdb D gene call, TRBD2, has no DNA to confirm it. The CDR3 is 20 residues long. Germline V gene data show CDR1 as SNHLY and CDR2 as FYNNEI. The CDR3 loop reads CASSEWAGGGGPSLTDTQYF.